Presented here are 11 T cell receptor beta chains from one specimen sequenced in a study of OX40 agonist ivuxolimab in advanced cancers. Measured with immunoSEQ multiplex PCR; TCRdb has only the in-frame clones, and not every one. This sample yields 100,000 or so clones, of which approximately 86% are seen a single time; 3.5% to 4% belongs to the top ten. The source material was CD4+ or CD8+ T cells sorted from blood, sampled in a trial of the OX40 agonist ivuxolimab. These receptors all stem from an adult with an advanced solid tumor such as melanoma, head and neck, liver or kidney cancer.

This sequence joins TRBV28 and TRBJ2-1; 7 nucleotides align to TRBD1. Germline V gives CDR1 MDHEN, CDR2 SYDVKM. The CDR3 runs to 16 residues. V was clipped by 4 bases and J by 6 bases; unmatched bases: 12. CDR3 region: CASSSPETGWGNEQFF. The CDR3 DNA sequence: TGTGCCAGCAGTTCCCCCGAGACAGGGTGGGGCAATGAGCAGTTCTTC.

The V and J genes are TRBV7-9 and TRBJ2-7; TRBD2 agrees at 11 bases. Germline V gene data show CDR1 as SEHNR and CDR2 as FQNEAQ (reference sequence). V dropped 6 bases and J dropped 3; count of bases not matched to a gene: 19. The CDR3 is 19 amino acids. CDR3 loop: CASSGRETSGDHRVYEQYF. The CDR3 nucleotides read TGTGCCAGCAGTGGGAGGGAGACTAGCGGGGACCACCGCGTCTACGAGCAGTACTTC. Filled out from reference TRBV7-9 and TRBJ2-7, the complete variable domain reads DTGVSQNPRHKITKRGQNVTFRCDPISEHNRLYWYRQTLGQGPEFLTYFQNEAQLEKSRLLSDRFSAERPKGSFSTLEIQRTEQGDSAMYLCASSGRETSGDHRVYEQYFGPGTRLTVT.

V usage is TRBV4-1 and J usage is TRBJ2-1, with 7 nucleotides matching TRBD2. The germline V gene has CDR1 MGHRA and CDR2 YSYEKL. V shed 1 base and J 2 bases; nucleotides not matched to a gene: 8. This CDR3 is built from 17 residues. CDR3 in DNA: TGCGCCAGCAGCCAAGTCCATACGGGAGGCCCCTACAATGAGCAGTTCTTC. It yields the protein CASSQVHTGGPYNEQFF.

The V and J genes are TRBV7-9 and TRBJ1-3, with D unclear. The V gene lost 0 bases and the J gene lost 4 bases, with 7 bases spanning the gap. The V gene's germline CDR1 is SEHNR and CDR2 FQNEAQ (reference sequence). The CDR3 spans 14 residues. The CDR3 sequence is CASSLASFGNTIYF. CDR3 nucleotide sequence: TGTGCCAGCAGCTTAGCGAGTTTCGGAAACACCATATATTTT.

This rearrangement joins TRBV20-1 to TRBJ2-7; D uncertain. The CDR3 sequence is 11 residues long. Germline CDR1 DFQATT, CDR2 SNEGSKA (reference sequence). Trimming left V 5 bases short and J 7 bases short, with 12 bases between. The CDR3 loop is CSAWAVNEQYF. CDR3 sequence (DNA): TGCAGTGCTTGGGCAGTTAATGAGCAGTACTTC.

CDR3 region: CSVEPNDGEQFF. Written as DNA, the CDR3 is TGCAGCGTTGAACCCAATGATGGAGAGCAGTTCTTC. The V call is TRBV29-1, the J call TRBJ2-1; D gene unclear. From germline, CDR1 is SQVTM and CDR2 ANQGSEA. Deletions cut 2 bases from V and 10 bases from J, with 12 bases between. The CDR3 covers 12 residues.

The rearrangement uses TRBV30 and TRBJ2-7, with D perhaps TRBD2 (6 bases). V lost 2 bases and J lost 3, with 17 bases in between. CDR3 length: 15 residues. Germline V gene lookup returns CDR1 GTSNPN and CDR2 SVGIG (reference sequence). For the CDR3, the DNA is TGTGCCTGGAGTCCCGGGACTCCTGAGTTCTACGAGCAGTACTTC. This gives the protein CAWSPGTPEFYEQYF.

The rearrangement uses TRBV5-1 and TRBJ2-3; 7 bases line up with TRBD1. V was clipped by 2 bases and J by 6 bases; unmatched bases: 9. The germline gives CDR1 SGHRS, CDR2 YFSETQ. The CDR3 is 15 residues long. The CDR3 sequence: CASSLGTVATDTQYF. DNA of the CDR3: TGCGCCAGCAGCTTAGGGACAGTTGCAACGGATACGCAGTATTTT.

This sequence joins TRBV30 and TRBJ2-1; 10 bases fit TRBD2. The V segment lost 1 base and the J segment 0 bases; nucleotides outside the gene matches: 12. There are 19 residues in the CDR3. CDR1 is GTSNPN and CDR2 is SVGIG in the germline V gene (reference sequence). DNA for the CDR3: TGTGCCTGGAGTGGGGTAGCGGGAGGAGCTATGAGCTCCTACAATGAGCAGTTCTTC. Translated: CAWSGVAGGAMSSYNEQFF.

This chain connects TRBV30 to TRBJ1-4; D is uncertain. The CDR3 has 15 amino acids. V was pared by 8 bases and J by 0 bases, with 16 bases between. CDR1 and CDR2 from the germline V gene are GTSNPN and SVGIG (reference sequence). The CDR3 region is CAHEGGGATNEKLFF. The CDR3 DNA reads TGTGCCCACGAGGGAGGTGGGGCAACTAATGAAAAACTGTTTTTT.

A few counts support this clone. This chain joins TRBV10-2 and TRBJ2-7; D is possibly TRBD2 (5 bases). CDR3 length equals 16 residues. Germline V gives CDR1 WSHSY, CDR2 SAAADI. The V end was cut by 8 bases, the J end by 4 bases, with 24 bases between. CDR3 nucleotides: TGCGCCAGCTACTCGATCGGGGAGACGGAATGGTACGAGCAGTACTTC. Protein: CASYSIGETEWYEQYF.